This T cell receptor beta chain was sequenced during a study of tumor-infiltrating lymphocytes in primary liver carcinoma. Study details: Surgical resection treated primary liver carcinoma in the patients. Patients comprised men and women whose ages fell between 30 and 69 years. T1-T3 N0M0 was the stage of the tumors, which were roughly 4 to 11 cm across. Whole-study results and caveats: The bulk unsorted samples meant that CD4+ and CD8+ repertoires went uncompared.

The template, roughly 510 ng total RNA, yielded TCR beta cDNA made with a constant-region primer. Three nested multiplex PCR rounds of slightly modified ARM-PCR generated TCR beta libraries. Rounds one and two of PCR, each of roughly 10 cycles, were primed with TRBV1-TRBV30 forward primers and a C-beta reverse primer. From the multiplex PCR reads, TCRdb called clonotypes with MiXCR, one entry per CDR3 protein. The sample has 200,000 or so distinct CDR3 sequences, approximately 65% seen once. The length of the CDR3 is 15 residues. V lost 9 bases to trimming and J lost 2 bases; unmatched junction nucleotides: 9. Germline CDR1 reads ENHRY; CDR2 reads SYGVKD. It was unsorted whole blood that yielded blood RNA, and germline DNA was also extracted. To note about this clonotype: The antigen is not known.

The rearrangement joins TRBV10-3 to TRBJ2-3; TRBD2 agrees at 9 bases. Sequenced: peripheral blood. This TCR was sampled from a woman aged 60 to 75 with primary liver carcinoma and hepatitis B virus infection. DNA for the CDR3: TGTGCCATTAGGGGGGGACTAGCCCCCACAGATACGCAGTATTTT. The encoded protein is CAIRGGLAPTDTQYF.